The present TCR beta chain was sequenced within a study of shared clonotypes between healthy human individuals. Regarding the study as a whole: Limitation of the genetic and exposure-history diversity represented came from the few donors.

The CDR3 has 14 amino acids. Trimming removed 2 bases at V and 5 bases at J, with 13 bases between. Germline-derived CDR1 and CDR2 are SGDLS and YYNGEE. Naive CD8 populations comprised CD45RO-negative cells positively selected for CCR7, excluding terminally differentiated effector memory CD45RA+ cells. Assay: immunoSEQ multiplex PCR; the TCRdb copy retains only in-frame clones and omits some. The sample includes more than 500,000 clones, 85% to 95% of them seen just once. Worth noting for this clone: The antigen is not known.

The TCR was taken from a woman aged 30 to 39 in good health. V gene TRBV9 combines with J gene TRBJ2-5; tentatively, D is TRBD2 (5 bases). Material for sequencing was naive CD8+ T cells sorted from blood. CDR3 region: CASSVRGSGETQYF. CDR3 DNA: TGTGCCAGCAGCGTTAGAGGGTCAGGCGAGACCCAGTACTTC.